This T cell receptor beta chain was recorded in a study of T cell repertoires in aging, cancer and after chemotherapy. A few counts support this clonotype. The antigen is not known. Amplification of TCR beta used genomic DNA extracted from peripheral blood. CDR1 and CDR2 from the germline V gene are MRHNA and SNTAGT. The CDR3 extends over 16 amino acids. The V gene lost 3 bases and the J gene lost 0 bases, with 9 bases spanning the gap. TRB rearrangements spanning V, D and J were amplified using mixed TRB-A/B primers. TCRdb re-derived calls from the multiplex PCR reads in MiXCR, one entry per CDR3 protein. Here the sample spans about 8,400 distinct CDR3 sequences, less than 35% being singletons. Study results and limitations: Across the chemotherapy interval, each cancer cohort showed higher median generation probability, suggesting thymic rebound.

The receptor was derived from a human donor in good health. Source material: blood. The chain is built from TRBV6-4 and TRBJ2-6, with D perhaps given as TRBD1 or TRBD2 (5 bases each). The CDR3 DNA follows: TGTGCCAGCAGTGAAGAGGGGACCTCTGGGGCCAACGTCCTGACTTTC. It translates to CASSEEGTSGANVLTF.